Following are 6 T cell receptor beta chains from one sample sequenced in a study of cytomegalovirus exposure and HLA in healthy donors (dated by TCRdb to about 2017). Library construction relied on the immunoSEQ multiplex PCR assay. TCRdb retrieved this table from immuneACCESS and kept in-frame rearrangements only. Not all clones are present; in checked studies, unresolved V genes account for under half, and no reason is known for the remainder. Recorded for this sample are about 76,000 clones; 94% of them occurred a single time. Together, the top ten hold about 1.9% of the sample. Sequencing input: PBMCs. The receptors come from a woman aged 18-29 years in good health and CMV-seropositive.

CDR3 DNA: TGTGCCAGTAGTAGCAGGGCCTATGGCTACACCTTC. Encoded protein: CASSSRAYGYTF. This chain connects TRBV19 to TRBJ1-2, with a weak D call TRBD1 (5 bases). Trimming stripped 4 bases from V and 4 bases from J, with 7 bases between. The germline CDR1 and CDR2 sequences are LNHDA and SQIVND (reference sequence). This CDR3 region has 12 residues.

The rearrangement links TRBV12-5 to TRBJ1-2, with 8 bases lining up with TRBD1. Looked up from germline, CDR1 is LGHNT and CDR2 is FRNRAP. J lost 4 bases, V lost 6 bases, and 10 bases had no gene match. CDR3 length: 15 residues. The CDR3, as DNA: TGTGCTAGTGGCCCATTGGACAGGGAACTCTATGGCTACACCTTC. Protein: CASGPLDRELYGYTF.

The chain is built from TRBV10-2 and TRBJ1-5, with TRBD1 as a possible D gene (6 bases). Germline CDR1 WSHSY, CDR2 SAAADI. The CDR3 is 14 residues long. Trimming removed 4 bases at V and 3 bases at J, with 10 bases between. The CDR3 coding sequence is TGCGCCAGCAGTGGCGGACAGAACAATCAGCCCCAGCATTTT. It encodes CASSGGQNNQPQHF.

This clone was detected once. The gene calls are TRBV6-6 and TRBJ2-2; a weak D match, TRBD1 (6 bases). Germline CDR1 reads MNHNY; CDR2 reads SVGAGI (reference sequence). CDR3 size: 14 residues. Trimming stripped 6 bases from V and 4 bases from J, with 12 bases between. In nucleotides, the CDR3 is TGTGCCAGCAGACCCGGGACAACCACCGGGGAGCTGTTTTTT. Protein sequence: CASRPGTTTGELFF.

The rearrangement joins TRBV27 to TRBJ2-7; TRBD1 matches 8 bases. J gave up 5 bases and V 5 bases, and 11 bases lay outside the gene matches. CDR3 size: 15 residues. Germline values: CDR1 MNHEY, CDR2 SMNVEV (reference sequence). Here the CDR3 reads CASSPTGGTPHEQYF. CDR3 bases: TGTGCCAGCAGTCCAACAGGGGGTACCCCCCACGAGCAGTACTTC.

This clone has just one count. The genes are TRBV7-2 and TRBJ1-2, with a tentative D call TRBD1 (6 bases). V was shortened by 8 bases and J by 6 bases, with 25 bases between the two germline ends. CDR1 and CDR2 (germline): SGHTA, FQGNSA. This CDR3 has 16 residues. In DNA, the CDR3 is TGTGCCAGCCCTCTCGATAGTACGCCAGGGGTGAATGGCTACACCTTC. It yields the protein CASPLDSTPGVNGYTF.